This TCR beta chain came from a study of blood T cell repertoires in COVID-19. The overall study: Donors in the United States, Italy and Spain gave samples during acute or convalescent COVID-19. Sources were T cells, B-cell-depleted T cells, or PBMCs; the material itself was cDNA or gDNA.

Original methodology: Reference gene primer amplification gave estimated nucleated cell counts. This table comes from immunoSEQ multiplex PCR, and its TCRdb copy is limited to in-frame clones, with some not included. V, J and clone size are those of that table, while D and trimming were read from the DNA. The table records approximately 77,000 clones, roughly 80% of them present only once. The junction had 6 bases not matched to a gene; V was cut back by 0 bases and J by 8 bases. This CDR3 region has 17 residues. Germline CDR1 reads SGHDT; CDR2 reads YYEEEE. Sequences were obtained from peripheral blood. The chain is built from TRBV5-6 and TRBJ1-6; 12 nucleotides agree with TRBD1. This sequence originates from a woman aged 55-69 years with acute or convalescent COVID-19. The CDR3 sequence is CASSLAGGQGAHSPLHF. The DNA of the CDR3 is TGTGCCAGCAGCTTGGCCGGGGGACAGGGGGCTCATTCACCCCTCCACTTT.